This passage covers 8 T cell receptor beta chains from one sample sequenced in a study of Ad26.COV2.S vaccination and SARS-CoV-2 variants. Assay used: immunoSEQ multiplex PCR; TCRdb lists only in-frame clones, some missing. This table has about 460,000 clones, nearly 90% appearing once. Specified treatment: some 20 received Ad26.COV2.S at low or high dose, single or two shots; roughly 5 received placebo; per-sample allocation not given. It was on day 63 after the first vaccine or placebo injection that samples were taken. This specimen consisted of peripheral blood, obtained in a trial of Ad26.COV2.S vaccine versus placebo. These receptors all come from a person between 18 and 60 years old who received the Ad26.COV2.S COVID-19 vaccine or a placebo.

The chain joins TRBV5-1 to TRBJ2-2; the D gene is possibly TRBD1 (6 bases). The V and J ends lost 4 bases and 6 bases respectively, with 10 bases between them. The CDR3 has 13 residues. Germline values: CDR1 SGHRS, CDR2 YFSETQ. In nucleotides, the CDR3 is TGCGCCAGCAGCCCACAGGGCTCCGGGGAGCTGTTTTTT. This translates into CASSPQGSGELFF. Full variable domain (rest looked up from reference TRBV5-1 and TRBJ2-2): KAGVTQTPRYLIKTRGQQVTLSCSPISGHRSVSWYQQTPGQGLQFLFEYFSETQRNKGNFPGRFSGRQFSNSRSEMNVSTLELGDSALYLCASSPQGSGELFFGEGSRLTVL.

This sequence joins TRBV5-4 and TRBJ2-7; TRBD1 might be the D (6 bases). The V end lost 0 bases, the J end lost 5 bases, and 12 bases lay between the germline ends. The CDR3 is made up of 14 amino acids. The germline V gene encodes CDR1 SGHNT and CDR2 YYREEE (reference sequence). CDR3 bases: TGTGCCAGCAGCTTGGAACAGGGTGGGGACGAGCAGTACTTC. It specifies CASSLEQGGDEQYF.

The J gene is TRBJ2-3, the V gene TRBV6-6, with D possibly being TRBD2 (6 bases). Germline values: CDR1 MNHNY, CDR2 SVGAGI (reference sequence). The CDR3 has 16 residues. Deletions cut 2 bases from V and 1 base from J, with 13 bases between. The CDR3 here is CASSYPAGSGTDTQYF. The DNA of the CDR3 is TGTGCCAGCAGTTACCCAGCGGGCTCGGGCACAGATACGCAGTATTTT.

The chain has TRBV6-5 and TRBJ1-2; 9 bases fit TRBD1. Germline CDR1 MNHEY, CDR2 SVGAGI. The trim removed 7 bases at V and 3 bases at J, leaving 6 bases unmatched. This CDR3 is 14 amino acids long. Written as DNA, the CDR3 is TGTGCCAGCAAATCGGACAGGGGTGACTATGGCTACACCTTC. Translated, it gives CASKSDRGDYGYTF.

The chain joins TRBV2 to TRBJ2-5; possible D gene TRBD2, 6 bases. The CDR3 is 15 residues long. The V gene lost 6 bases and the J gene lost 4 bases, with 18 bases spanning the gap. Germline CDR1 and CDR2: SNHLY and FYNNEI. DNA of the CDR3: TGTGCCAGCAGCCGATCGGGAGCGGGTGGAGAGACCCAGTACTTC. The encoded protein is CASSRSGAGGETQYF.

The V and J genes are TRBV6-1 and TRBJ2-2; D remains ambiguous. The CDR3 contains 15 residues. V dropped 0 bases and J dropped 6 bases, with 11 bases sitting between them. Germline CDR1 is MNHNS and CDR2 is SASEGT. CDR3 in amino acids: CASSEALVMAGELFF. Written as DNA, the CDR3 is TGTGCCAGCAGTGAAGCGTTAGTAATGGCCGGGGAGCTGTTTTTT.

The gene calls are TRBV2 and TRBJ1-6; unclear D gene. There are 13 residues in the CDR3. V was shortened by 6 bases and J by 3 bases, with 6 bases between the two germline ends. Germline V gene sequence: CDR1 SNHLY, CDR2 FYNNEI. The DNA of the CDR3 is TGTGCCAGCAGGGCTTTCTATAATTCACCCCTCCACTTT. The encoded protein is CASRAFYNSPLHF.

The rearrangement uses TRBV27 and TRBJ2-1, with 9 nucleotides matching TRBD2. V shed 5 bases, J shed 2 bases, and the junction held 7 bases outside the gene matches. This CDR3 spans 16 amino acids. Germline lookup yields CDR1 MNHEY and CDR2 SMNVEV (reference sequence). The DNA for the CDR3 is TGTGCCAGCAGTACAGGACTAGCGTTTACCTACAATGAGCAGTTCTTC. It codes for CASSTGLAFTYNEQFF.